A selection of T cell receptor beta chains follows, all from one sample in a study of T cell responses to AZD1222 COVID-19 vaccine. Assay used: immunoSEQ multiplex PCR; TCRdb lists only in-frame clones, some missing. The repertoire has tens of thousands of clones, roughly nine tenths of them found once; the top ten carry about 3%. The source was peripheral blood, collected on day 0 of AZD1222 vaccination. All receptors come from an adult in good health. Both conserved end residues are trimmed from each CDR3. A D gene is named only where the DNA matches it firmly. Only some rows state a clone size, as once, few, many or a class for expanded clones.

CDR3aa,abundance,d_gene,j_gene,v_gene
ASSQAGTAAYEQY,-,TRBD1,TRBJ2-7,TRBV3-1/TRBV3-2
ASRDGQSHYGYT,-,-,TRBJ1-2,TRBV19
ASSTSGSRQGEQF,-,TRBD2,TRBJ2-1,TRBV5-4
ASRPSGRGDEQY,-,TRBD2,TRBJ2-7,TRBV3-1/TRBV3-2
ASSYGGQVAEQF,once,TRBD1,TRBJ2-1,TRBV6-5
ASSVAKNTEAF,-,-,TRBJ1-1,TRBV9
ASSLEQDGYT,-,-,TRBJ1-2,TRBV12-3/TRBV12-4
ASSTPKGPTNEKLF,-,-,TRBJ1-4,TRBV28
ASSTGQGYYEQY,-,TRBD1,TRBJ2-7,TRBV19
ASSSGGNQPQH,-,-,TRBJ1-5,TRBV27
ASSFQRTGSSYNEQF,-,TRBD1,TRBJ2-1,TRBV28
ASSKVLGAGANVLT,-,-,TRBJ2-6,TRBV21-1
SVLGQVEDNEQF,-,-,TRBJ2-1,TRBV29-1
ASSLLGGRTGELF,-,-,TRBJ2-2,TRBV7-9
ASSAGQGTGNTIY,-,TRBD1,TRBJ1-3,TRBV7-6
TSRGQGDSNQPQH,-,-,TRBJ1-5,TRBV27
SVEGPGRSGNTIY,-,-,TRBJ1-3,TRBV29-1
SVVRDRGLEAF,-,TRBD1,TRBJ1-1,TRBV29-1
ASRQTGRGNTIY,-,TRBD1,TRBJ1-3,TRBV27
ASRGSYGGAFGDTQY,-,TRBD2,TRBJ2-3,TRBV7-2
ASTGGQRGYT,-,-,TRBJ1-2,TRBV12-3/TRBV12-4